This TCR beta chain was captured in a study of blood T cell repertoires in COVID-19. Per germline, CDR1 MNHNS and CDR2 SASEGT. This CDR3 is 16 amino acids long. V was trimmed by 1 base and J by 0 bases, leaving 7 bases between them. This table comes from immunoSEQ multiplex PCR, and its TCRdb copy is limited to in-frame clones, with some not included. The sample lists some 330,000 clones; around 89% were seen once. The sequence was obtained from a woman between 50 and 59 years old with active or convalescent COVID-19. The chain carries TRBV6-1 and TRBJ2-6; no clear D. The material sequenced was peripheral blood. The CDR3 DNA follows: TGTGCCAGCAGTGAAGGTTCAGTCTCTGGGGCCAACGTCCTGACTTTC. This gives the protein CASSEGSVSGANVLTF.